Presented here are 13 T cell receptor beta chains from one specimen sequenced in a study of response to subunit inactivated influenza vaccine. TCRdb re-called the RT-PCR reads with MiXCR, one entry per CDR3 protein. This sample carries 600,000 to 850,000 distinct CDR3 sequences, approximately 14% of them seen once, and the ten largest clones take 6% to 9.5%. The sequences come from PBMCs from blood, collected about 14 days before vaccination. The receptors come from a man between 50 and 59 years old who received an inactivated influenza vaccine.

This sequence joins TRBV15 and TRBJ2-2; TRBD2 agrees at 7 bases. The CDR3 totals 14 residues. The V segment lost 4 bases and the J segment 4 bases; nucleotides outside the gene matches: 3. Germline values: CDR1 LNHNV, CDR2 YYDKDF (reference sequence). The DNA of the CDR3 is TGTGCCACCAGCAACAGCGGGGCCACCGGGGAGCTGTTTTTT. This translates into CATSNSGATGELFF.

In this sample, this clonotype turned up a few times. V is TRBV5-1 and J is TRBJ1-4, with no clear D. Per the germline V gene, CDR1 is SGHRS and CDR2 is YFSETQ. The ends were cut back, 4 bases at V and 0 bases at J, with 13 bases in the middle. The CDR3 consists of 16 residues. The CDR3 loop reads CASSLRPTATNEKLFF. CDR3 bases: TGCGCCAGCAGCCTGCGCCCGACGGCAACTAATGAAAAACTGTTTTTT.

This clonotype has at least ten counts. This sequence joins TRBV28 and TRBJ2-7; D is unresolved. With 3 bases removed from V and 2 bases from J, the gap between germline ends came to 8 bases. CDR1 is MDHEN, CDR2 SYDVKM, per germline. The CDR3 is 13 residues long. Here the CDR3 DNA reads TGTGCCAGCAGTTTGGGCTTCACCTACGAGCAGTACTTC. Amino acids: CASSLGFTYEQYF.

The J gene is TRBJ2-7, the V gene TRBV18; no clear D. There are 15 residues in the CDR3. Germline V gene sequence: CDR1 KGHSH, CDR2 LQKENI. V lost 4 bases and J lost 2, with 15 bases in between. The CDR3 DNA reads TGTGCCAGCTCACTAGAACTGGGCGTCCCCTACGAGCAGTACTTC. It encodes CASSLELGVPYEQYF.

This clonotype has at least ten counts. This chain connects TRBV12-3 or TRBV12-4 to TRBJ1-1; D gene uncertain. The CDR3 sequence is 14 residues long. Deletions cut 3 bases from V and 4 bases from J, with 12 bases between. Here the CDR3 DNA reads TGTGCCAGCAGTTTTCGGGGAGCTTCCACTGAAGCTTTCTTT. Translation gives CASSFRGASTEAFF.

V is TRBV20-1 and J is TRBJ2-7; TRBD1 matches 8 bases. J was trimmed by 5 bases and V by 1 base; bases with no gene match: 7. The CDR3 spans 14 residues. Germline loops: CDR1 DFQATT, CDR2 SNEGSKA (reference sequence). In nucleotides, the CDR3 is TGCAGTGCTAGAGCCCCGGACAGGGCAGACGAGCAGTACTTC. It specifies CSARAPDRADEQYF.

This clonotype occurred a few times. The V gene is TRBV9, the J gene TRBJ2-7; the match to TRBD1 covers 7 bases. The germline V gene has CDR1 SGDLS and CDR2 YYNGEE. V trimming: 3 bases; J trimming: 6 bases; junction bases outside the gene matches: 12. The CDR3 covers 15 residues. DNA for the CDR3: TGTGCCAGCAGCGCCGCCCCCGACAGGGCTTCCGAGCAGTACTTC. Protein: CASSAAPDRASEQYF.

V and J are TRBV4-1 and TRBJ2-1; TRBD2 agrees at 7 bases. V gave up 0 bases and J gave up 6 bases; unmatched junction bases: 5. Germline loops: CDR1 MGHRA, CDR2 YSYEKL. The CDR3 totals 15 residues. The CDR3 sequence: CASSQDPGGVNEQFF. The CDR3 coding sequence is TGCGCCAGCAGCCAAGATCCGGGGGGAGTCAATGAGCAGTTCTTC.

The CDR3: CASELYEQYF. The CDR3 DNA sequence: TGTGCCAGCGAGTTGTACGAGCAGTACTTC. V gene TRBV6-1 combines with J gene TRBJ2-7; D gene unclear. The germline V and J ends were trimmed by 8 bases and 4 bases, with 6 bases remaining between them. CDR1 and CDR2 (germline): MNHNS, SASEGT. This CDR3 is built from 10 residues.

There are many counts of this clonotype. The chain employs TRBV10-3 and TRBJ2-1; no reliable D call. The germline V gene has CDR1 ENHRY and CDR2 SYGVKD. V was shortened by 3 bases and J by 0 bases, with 0 bases between the two germline ends. CDR3 length: 12 amino acids. In DNA form, the CDR3 reads TGTGCCATCAGTGACTCCTACAATGAGCAGTTCTTC. It encodes CAISDSYNEQFF.

The chain joins TRBV12-3 or TRBV12-4 to TRBJ2-5, with 7 bases aligning to TRBD1. With V trimmed by 6 bases and J by 2 bases, 6 bases remained unmatched. The CDR3 is made up of 14 amino acids. The CDR3 nucleotides read TGTGCCAGCAGAATACGGGACAGACAAGAGACCCAGTACTTC. It translates to CASRIRDRQETQYF.

There are a few counts of this clonotype. J is TRBJ2-1 and V is TRBV7-2; D is unresolved. V lost 1 base and J lost 4, with 8 bases in between. The germline V gene has CDR1 SGHTA and CDR2 FQGNSA. The CDR3 runs 14 residues. CDR3 sequence: CASSLGWTYNEQFF. CDR3 nucleotides: TGTGCCAGCAGCTTAGGTTGGACGTACAATGAGCAGTTCTTC.

This clonotype was observed a handful of times. This chain connects TRBV5-1 to TRBJ2-1; D unclear. The CDR3 consists of 14 residues. Trimming left V 0 bases short and J 9 bases short, with 13 bases between. Germline V gene data show CDR1 as SGHRS and CDR2 as YFSETQ. The CDR3 is CASSLVGPKGEQFF. CDR3 nucleotides: TGCGCCAGCAGCTTGGTAGGGCCTAAGGGTGAGCAGTTCTTC.